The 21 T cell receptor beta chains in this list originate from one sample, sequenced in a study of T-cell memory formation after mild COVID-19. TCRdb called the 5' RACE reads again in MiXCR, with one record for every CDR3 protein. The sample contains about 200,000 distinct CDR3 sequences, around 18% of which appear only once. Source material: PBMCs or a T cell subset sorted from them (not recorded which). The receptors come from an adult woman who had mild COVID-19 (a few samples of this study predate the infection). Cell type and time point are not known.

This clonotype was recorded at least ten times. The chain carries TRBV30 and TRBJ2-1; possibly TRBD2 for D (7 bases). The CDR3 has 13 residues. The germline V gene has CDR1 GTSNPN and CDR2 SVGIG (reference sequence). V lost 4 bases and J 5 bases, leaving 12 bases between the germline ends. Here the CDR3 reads CAWNREGNNEQFF. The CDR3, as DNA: TGTGCCTGGAACAGGGAGGGTAACAATGAGCAGTTCTTC.

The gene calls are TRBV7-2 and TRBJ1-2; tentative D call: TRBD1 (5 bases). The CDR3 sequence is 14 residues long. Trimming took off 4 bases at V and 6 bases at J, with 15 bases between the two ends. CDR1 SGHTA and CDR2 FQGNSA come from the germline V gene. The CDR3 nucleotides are TGTGCCAGCAGCTCGGGACCCCCAACTCATGGCTACACCTTC. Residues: CASSSGPPTHGYTF.

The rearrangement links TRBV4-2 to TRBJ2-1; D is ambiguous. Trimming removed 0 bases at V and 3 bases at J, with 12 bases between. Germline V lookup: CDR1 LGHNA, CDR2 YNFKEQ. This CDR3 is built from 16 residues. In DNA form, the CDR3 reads TGTGCCAGCAGCCAAGATTCCCGTCCCAGCTACAATGAGCAGTTCTTC. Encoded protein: CASSQDSRPSYNEQFF.

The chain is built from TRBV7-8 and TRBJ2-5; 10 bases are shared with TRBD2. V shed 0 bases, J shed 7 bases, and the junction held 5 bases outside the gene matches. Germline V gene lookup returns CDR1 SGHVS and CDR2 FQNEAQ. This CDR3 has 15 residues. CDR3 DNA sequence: TGTGCCAGCAGCTTAGCTAGCGGGGGGCCGCGGACCCAGTACTTC. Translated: CASSLASGGPRTQYF.

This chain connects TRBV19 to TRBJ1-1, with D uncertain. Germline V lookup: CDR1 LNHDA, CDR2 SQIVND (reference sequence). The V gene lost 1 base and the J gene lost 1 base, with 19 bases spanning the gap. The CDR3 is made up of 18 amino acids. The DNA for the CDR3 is TGTGCCAGTAGTATAGCAGTATTAGCTCCGGGCCGGAACACTGAAGCTTTCTTT. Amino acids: CASSIAVLAPGRNTEAFF.

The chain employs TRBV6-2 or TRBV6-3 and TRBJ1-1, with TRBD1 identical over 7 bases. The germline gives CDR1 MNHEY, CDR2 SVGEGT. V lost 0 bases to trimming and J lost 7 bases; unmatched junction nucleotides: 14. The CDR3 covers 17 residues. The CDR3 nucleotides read TGTGCCAGCAGTTACTCGACGAGGCCCGGACAGGCTTATGAAGCTTTCTTT. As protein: CASSYSTRPGQAYEAFF.

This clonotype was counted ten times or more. The CDR3 is CASLRLPGNEQFF. The DNA for the CDR3 is TGTGCCAGCTTGAGACTCCCCGGCAATGAGCAGTTCTTC. The chain employs TRBV2 and TRBJ2-1; D not resolved. CDR3 size: 13 residues. The V gene's germline CDR1 is SNHLY and CDR2 FYNNEI. Trimming pared 8 bases from V and 6 bases from J, leaving 14 bases between.

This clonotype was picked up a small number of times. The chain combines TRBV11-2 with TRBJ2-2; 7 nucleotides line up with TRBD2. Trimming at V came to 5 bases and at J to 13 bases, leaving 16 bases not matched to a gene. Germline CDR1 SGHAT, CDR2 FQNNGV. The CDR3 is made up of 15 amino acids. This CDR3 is CASSIHGAGVEGLFF. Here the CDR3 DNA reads TGTGCCAGCAGCATTCATGGCGCGGGAGTGGAGGGGCTGTTTTTT.

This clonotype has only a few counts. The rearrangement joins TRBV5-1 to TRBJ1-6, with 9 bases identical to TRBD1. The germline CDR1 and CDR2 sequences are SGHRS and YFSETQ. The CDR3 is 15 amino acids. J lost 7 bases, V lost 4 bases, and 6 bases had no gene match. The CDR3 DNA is TGCGCCAGCAGCCAACTGGGACAGGGAAATTCACCCCTCCACTTT. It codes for CASSQLGQGNSPLHF.

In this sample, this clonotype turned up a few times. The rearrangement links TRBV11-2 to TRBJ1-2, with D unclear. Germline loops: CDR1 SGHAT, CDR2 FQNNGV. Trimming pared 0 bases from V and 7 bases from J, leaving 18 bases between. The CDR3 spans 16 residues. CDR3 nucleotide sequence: TGTGCCAGCAGCTTAGACCCTGGGTCGCAGCTCTCTGGCTACACCTTC. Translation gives CASSLDPGSQLSGYTF.

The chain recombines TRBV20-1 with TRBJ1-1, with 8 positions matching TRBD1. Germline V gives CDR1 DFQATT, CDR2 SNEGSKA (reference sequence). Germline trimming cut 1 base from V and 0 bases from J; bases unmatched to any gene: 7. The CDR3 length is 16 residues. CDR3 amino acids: CSARAGQANMNTEAFF. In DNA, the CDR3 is TGCAGTGCTAGAGCGGGACAGGCAAATATGAACACTGAAGCTTTCTTT.

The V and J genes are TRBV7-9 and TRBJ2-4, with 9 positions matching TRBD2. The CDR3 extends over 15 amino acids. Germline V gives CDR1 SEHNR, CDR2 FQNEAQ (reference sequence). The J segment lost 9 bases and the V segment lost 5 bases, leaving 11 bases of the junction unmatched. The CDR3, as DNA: TGTGCCAGCAGCCCGCAGCGGCGGGGGGGCACCATTCAGTACTTC. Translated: CASSPQRRGGTIQYF.

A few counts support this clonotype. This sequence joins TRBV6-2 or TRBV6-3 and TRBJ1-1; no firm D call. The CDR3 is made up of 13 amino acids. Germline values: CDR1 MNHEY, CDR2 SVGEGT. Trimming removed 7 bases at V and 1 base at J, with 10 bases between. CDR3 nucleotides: TGTGCCAGCATCAAGACGGGGAACACTGAAGCTTTCTTT. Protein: CASIKTGNTEAFF.

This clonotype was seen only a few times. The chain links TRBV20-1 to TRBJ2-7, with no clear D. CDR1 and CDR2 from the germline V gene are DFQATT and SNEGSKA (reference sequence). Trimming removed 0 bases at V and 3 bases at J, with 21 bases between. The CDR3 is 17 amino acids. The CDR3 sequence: CSARDELGPARSYEQYF. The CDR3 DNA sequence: TGCAGTGCTAGAGATGAACTCGGTCCAGCCCGAAGCTACGAGCAGTACTTC.

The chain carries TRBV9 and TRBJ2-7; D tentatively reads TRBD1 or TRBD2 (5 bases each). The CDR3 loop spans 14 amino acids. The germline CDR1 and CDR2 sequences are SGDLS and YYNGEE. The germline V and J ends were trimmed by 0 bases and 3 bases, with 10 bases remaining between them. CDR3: CASSVDGASYEQYF. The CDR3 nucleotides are TGTGCCAGCAGCGTAGACGGGGCAAGCTACGAGCAGTACTTC.

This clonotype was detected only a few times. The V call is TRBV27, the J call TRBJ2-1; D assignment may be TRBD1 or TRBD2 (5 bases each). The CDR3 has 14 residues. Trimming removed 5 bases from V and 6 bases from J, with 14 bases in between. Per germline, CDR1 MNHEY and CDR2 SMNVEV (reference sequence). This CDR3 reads CASSRRRDLNEQFF. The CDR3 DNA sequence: TGTGCCAGCAGTAGGCGCCGGGACCTCAATGAGCAGTTCTTC.

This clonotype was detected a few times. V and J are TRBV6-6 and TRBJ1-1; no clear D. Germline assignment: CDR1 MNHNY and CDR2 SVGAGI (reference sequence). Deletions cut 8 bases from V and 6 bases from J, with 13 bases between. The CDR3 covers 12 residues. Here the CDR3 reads CASGRGRAEAFF. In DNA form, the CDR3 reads TGTGCCAGCGGACGAGGGCGGGCTGAAGCTTTCTTT.

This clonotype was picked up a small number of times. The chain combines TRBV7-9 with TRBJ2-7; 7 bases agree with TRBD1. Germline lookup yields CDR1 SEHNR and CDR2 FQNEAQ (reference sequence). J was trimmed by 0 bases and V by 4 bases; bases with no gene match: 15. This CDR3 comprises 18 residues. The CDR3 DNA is TGTGCCAGCAGCTCGGACAGGTTGATGGGGTCTACCTCCTACGAGCAGTACTTC. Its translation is CASSSDRLMGSTSYEQYF.

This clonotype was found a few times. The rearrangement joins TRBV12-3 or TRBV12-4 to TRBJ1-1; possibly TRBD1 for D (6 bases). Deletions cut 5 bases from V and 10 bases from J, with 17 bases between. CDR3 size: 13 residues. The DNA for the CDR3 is TGTGCCAGCAGTCTGGGGGACAAGGGCTCAGCTTTCTTT. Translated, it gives CASSLGDKGSAFF.

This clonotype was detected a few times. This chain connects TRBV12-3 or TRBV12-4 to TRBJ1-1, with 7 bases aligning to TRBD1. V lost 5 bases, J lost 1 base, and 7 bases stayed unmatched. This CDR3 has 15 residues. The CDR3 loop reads CASSGDRVSNTEAFF. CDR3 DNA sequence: TGTGCCAGCAGTGGCGACAGGGTATCGAACACTGAAGCTTTCTTT.

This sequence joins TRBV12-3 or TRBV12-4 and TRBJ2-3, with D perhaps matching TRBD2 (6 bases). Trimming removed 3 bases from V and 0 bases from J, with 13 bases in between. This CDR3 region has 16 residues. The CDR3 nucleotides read TGTGCCAGCAGTTTTAAACGCGGGGCTAGCACAGATACGCAGTATTTT. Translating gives CASSFKRGASTDTQYF.